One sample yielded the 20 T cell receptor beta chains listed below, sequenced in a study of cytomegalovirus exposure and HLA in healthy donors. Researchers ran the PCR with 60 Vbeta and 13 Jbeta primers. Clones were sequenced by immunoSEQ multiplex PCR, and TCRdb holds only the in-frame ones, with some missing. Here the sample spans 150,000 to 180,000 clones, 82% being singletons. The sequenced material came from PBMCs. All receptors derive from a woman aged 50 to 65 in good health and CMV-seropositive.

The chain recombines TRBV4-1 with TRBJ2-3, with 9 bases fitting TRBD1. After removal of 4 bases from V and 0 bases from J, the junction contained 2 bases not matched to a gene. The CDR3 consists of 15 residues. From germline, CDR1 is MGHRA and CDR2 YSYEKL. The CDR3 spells CASSPGQGSTDTQYF. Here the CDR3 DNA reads TGCGCCAGCAGCCCCGGACAGGGGAGCACAGATACGCAGTATTTT.

DNA of the CDR3: TGCGCCAGCAGCCAAGTAAGCGGGGGGTCGGGAGAGCAGTACTTC. Translating it yields CASSQVSGGSGEQYF. The chain carries TRBV4-1 and TRBJ2-7; 9 bases line up with TRBD2. The CDR3 contains 15 residues. Germline V CDR1 and CDR2: MGHRA, YSYEKL. V shed 1 base, J shed 7 bases, and the junction held 8 bases outside the gene matches.

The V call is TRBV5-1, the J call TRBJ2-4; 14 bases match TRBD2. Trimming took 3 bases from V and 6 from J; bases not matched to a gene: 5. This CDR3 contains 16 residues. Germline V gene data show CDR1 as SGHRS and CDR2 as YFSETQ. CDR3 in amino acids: CASSYGLAGGANIQYF. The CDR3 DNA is TGCGCCAGCAGCTATGGACTAGCGGGGGGCGCAAACATTCAGTACTTC.

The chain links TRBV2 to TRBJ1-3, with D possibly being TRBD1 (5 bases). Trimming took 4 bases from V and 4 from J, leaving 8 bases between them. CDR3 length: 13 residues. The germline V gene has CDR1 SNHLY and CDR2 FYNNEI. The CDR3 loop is CASSVGLGNTIYF. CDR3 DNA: TGTGCCAGCAGTGTGGGACTCGGAAACACCATATATTTT. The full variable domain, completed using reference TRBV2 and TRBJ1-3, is EPEVTQTPSHQVTQMGQEVILRCVPISNHLYFYWYRQILGQKVEFLVSFYNNEISEKSEIFDDQFSVERPDGSNFTLKIRSTKLEDSAMYFCASSVGLGNTIYFGEGSWLTVV.

CDR3 DNA: TGTGCCAGCAGCGTAGATAGGGGATTGGATGGCTACACCTTC. It specifies CASSVDRGLDGYTF. The chain carries TRBV9 and TRBJ1-2; D is possibly TRBD1 (5 bases). CDR1 and CDR2 (germline): SGDLS, YYNGEE. This CDR3 contains 14 residues. Trimming removed 0 bases from V and 6 bases from J, with 12 bases in between.

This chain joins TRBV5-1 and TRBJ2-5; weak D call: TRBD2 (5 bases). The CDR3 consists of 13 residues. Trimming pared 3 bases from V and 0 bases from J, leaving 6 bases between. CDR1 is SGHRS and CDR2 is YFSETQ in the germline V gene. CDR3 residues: CASSSGYQETQYF. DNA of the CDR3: TGCGCCAGCAGCTCGGGGTACCAAGAGACCCAGTACTTC.

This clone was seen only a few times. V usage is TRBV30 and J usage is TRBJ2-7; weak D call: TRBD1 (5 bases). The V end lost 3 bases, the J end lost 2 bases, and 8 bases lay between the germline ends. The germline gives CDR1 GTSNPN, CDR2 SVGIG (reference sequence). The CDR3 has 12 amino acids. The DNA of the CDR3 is TGTGCCTGGAGCCCAGGGACCTACGAGCAGTACTTC. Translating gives CAWSPGTYEQYF.

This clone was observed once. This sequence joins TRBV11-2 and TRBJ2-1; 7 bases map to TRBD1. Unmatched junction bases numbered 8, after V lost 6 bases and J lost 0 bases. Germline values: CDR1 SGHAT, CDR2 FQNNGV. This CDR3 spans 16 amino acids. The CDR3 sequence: CASRRQGSSSYNEQFF. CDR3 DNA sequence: TGTGCCAGCAGACGACAGGGCTCCAGCTCCTACAATGAGCAGTTCTTC.

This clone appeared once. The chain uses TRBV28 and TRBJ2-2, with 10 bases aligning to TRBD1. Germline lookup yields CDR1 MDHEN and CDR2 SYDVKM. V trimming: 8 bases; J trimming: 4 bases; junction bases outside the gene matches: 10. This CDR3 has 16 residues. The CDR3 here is CASGDPGQGLTGELFF. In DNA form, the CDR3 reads TGTGCCAGCGGGGACCCGGGACAGGGGCTCACCGGGGAGCTGTTTTTT.

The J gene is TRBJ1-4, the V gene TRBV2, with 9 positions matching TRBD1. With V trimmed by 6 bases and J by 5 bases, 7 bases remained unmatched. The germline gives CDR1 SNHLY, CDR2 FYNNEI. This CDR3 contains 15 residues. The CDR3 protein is CASRPTGGENEKLFF. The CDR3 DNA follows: TGTGCCAGCAGGCCGACAGGGGGGGAAAATGAAAAACTGTTTTTT.

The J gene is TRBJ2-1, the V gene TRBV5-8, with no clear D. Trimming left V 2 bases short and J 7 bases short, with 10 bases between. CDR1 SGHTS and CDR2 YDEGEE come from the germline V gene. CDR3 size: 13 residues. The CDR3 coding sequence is TGTGCCAGCAGCTTAATTGTCCGGAATGAGCAGTTCTTC. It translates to CASSLIVRNEQFF.

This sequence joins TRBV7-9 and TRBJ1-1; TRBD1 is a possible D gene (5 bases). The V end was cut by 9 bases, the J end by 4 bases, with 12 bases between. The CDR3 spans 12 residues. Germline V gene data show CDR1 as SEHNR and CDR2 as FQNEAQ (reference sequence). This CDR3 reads CASGDYSTEAFF. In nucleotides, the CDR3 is TGTGCCAGTGGGGACTATTCCACTGAAGCTTTCTTT.

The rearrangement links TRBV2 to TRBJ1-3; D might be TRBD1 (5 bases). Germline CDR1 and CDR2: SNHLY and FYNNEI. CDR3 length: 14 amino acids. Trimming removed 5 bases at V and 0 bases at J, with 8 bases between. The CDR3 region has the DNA TGTGCCAGCAGTTGGGGCAGCTCTGGAAACACCATATATTTT. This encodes CASSWGSSGNTIYF.

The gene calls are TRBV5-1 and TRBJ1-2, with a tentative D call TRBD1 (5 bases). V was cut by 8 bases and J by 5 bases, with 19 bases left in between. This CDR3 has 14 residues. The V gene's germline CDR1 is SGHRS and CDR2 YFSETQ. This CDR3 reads CASAQGLGNYGYTF. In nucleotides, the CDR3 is TGCGCCAGTGCCCAGGGCTTGGGGAATTATGGCTACACCTTC.

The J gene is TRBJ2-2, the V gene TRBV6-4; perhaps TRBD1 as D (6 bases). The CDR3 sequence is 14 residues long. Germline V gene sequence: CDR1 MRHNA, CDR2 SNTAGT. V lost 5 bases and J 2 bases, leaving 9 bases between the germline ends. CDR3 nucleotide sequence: TGTGCCAGCAGTTCGACAGGAAACACCGGGGAGCTGTTTTTT. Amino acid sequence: CASSSTGNTGELFF.

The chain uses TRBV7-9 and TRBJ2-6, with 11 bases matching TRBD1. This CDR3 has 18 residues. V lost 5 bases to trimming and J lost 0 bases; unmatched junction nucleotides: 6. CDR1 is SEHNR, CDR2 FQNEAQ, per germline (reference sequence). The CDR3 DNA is TGTGCCAGCAGCGGACCCGGGACAGGGGGCTCTGGGGCCAACGTCCTGACTTTC. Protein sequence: CASSGPGTGGSGANVLTF.

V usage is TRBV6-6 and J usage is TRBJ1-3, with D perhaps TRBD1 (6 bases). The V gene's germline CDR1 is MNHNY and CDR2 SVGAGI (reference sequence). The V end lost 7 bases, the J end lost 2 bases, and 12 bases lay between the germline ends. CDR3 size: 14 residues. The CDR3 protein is CASNAPGAGNTIYF. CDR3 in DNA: TGTGCCAGCAATGCCCCAGGGGCTGGAAACACCATATATTTT.

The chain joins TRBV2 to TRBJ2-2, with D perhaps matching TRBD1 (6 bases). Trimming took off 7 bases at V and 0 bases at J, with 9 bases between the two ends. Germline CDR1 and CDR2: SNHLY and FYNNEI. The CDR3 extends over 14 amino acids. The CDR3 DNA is TGTGCCAGCATGAGGGACACGAACACCGGGGAGCTGTTTTTT. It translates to CASMRDTNTGELFF.

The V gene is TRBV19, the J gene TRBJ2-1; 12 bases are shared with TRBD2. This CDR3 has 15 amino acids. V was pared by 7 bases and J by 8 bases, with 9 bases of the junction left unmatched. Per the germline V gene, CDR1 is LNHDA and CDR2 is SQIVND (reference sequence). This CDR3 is CASTASGGARYEQFF. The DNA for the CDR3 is TGTGCCAGTACCGCTAGCGGGGGGGCTAGGTATGAGCAGTTCTTC.

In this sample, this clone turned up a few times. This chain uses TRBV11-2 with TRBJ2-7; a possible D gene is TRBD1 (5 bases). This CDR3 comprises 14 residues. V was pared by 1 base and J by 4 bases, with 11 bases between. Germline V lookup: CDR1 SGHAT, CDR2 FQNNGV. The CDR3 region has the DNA TGTGCCAGCAGCTTAGGTTTAGGGGTTTACGAGCAGTACTTC. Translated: CASSLGLGVYEQYF.